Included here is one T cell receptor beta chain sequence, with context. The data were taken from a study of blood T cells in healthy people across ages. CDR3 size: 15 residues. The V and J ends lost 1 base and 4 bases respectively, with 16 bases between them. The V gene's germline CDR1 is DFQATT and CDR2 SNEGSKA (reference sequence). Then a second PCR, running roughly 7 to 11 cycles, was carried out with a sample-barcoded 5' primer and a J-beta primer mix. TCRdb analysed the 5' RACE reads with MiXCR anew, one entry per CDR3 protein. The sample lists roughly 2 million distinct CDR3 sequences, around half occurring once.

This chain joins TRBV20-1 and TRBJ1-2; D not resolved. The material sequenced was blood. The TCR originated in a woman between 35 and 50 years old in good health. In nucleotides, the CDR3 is TGCAGTGCTAGAGGCGATGGCGGCGGGTTCTATGGCTACACCTTC. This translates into CSARGDGGGFYGYTF.